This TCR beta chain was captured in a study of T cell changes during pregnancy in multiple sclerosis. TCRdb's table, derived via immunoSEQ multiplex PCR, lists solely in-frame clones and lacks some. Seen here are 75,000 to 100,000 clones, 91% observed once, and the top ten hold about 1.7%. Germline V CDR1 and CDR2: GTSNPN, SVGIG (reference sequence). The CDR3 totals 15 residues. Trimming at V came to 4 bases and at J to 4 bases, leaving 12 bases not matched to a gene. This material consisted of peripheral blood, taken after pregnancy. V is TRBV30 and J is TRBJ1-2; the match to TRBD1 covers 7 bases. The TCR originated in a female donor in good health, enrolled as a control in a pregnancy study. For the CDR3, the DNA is TGTGCCTGGAATTCAGGGTACTCAGGGGGCTATGGCTACACCTTC. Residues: CAWNSGYSGGYGYTF.